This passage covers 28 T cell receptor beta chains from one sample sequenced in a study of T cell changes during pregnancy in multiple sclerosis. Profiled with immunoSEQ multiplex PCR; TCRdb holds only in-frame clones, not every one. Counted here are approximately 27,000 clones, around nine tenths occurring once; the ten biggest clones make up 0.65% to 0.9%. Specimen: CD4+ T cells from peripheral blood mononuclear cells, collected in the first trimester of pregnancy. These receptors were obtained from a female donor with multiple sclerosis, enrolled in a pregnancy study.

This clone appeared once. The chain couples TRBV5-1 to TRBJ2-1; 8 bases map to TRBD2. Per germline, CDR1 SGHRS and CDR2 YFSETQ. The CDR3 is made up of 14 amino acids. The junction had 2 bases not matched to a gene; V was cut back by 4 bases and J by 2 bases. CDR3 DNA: TGCGCCAGCAGCGCGGGGGGCGCCTACAATGAGCAGTTCTTC. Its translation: CASSAGGAYNEQFF.

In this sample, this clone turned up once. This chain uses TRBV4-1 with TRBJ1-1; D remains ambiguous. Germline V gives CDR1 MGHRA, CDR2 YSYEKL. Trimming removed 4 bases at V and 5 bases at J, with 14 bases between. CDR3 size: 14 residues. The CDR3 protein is CASSPREGGTEAFF. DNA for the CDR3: TGCGCCAGCAGCCCACGTGAGGGCGGGACTGAAGCTTTCTTT.

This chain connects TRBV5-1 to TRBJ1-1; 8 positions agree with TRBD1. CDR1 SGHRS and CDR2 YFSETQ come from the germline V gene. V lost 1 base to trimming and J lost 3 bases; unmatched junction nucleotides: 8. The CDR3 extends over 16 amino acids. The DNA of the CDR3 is TGCGCCAGCAGCTTGCGCCCAGGGGGCTTGGACACTGAAGCTTTCTTT. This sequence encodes CASSLRPGGLDTEAFF.

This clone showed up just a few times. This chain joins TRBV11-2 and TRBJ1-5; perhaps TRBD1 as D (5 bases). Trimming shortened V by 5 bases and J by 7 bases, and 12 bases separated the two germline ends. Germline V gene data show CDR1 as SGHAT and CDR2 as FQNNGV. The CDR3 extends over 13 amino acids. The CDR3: CASSTGHNQPQHF. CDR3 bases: TGTGCCAGCAGCACAGGACATAACCAGCCCCAGCATTTT.

CDR3 bases: TGTGCCAGCAGTTCGGGGGAGAGGGGTTTTAAGTCGCAGTATTTT. It specifies CASSSGERGFKSQYF. The chain recombines TRBV27 with TRBJ2-3; TRBD2 might be the D (6 bases). This CDR3 comprises 15 residues. Trimming pared 4 bases from V and 10 bases from J, leaving 21 bases between. Germline V lookup: CDR1 MNHEY, CDR2 SMNVEV (reference sequence).

CDR3 nucleotides: TGTGCCAGCAGCGTGGAGGACAGGGCCTACGAGCAGTACTTC. Translation gives CASSVEDRAYEQYF. The genes are TRBV9 and TRBJ2-7; 8 positions match TRBD1. The trim removed 2 bases at V and 2 bases at J, leaving 3 bases unmatched. Germline lookup yields CDR1 SGDLS and CDR2 YYNGEE. The CDR3 is 14 amino acids. Based on the CDR3 plus reference TRBV9 and TRBJ2-7, the full variable domain is DSGVTQTPKHLITATGQRVTLRCSPRSGDLSVYWYQQSLDQGLQFLIQYYNGEERAKGNILERFSAQQFPDLHSELNLSSLELGDSALYFCASSVEDRAYEQYFGPGTRLTVT.

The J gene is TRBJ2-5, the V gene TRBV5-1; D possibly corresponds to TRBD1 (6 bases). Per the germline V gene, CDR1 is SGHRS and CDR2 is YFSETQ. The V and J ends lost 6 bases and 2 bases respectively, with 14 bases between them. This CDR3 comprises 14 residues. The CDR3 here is CASTSGDLQETQYF. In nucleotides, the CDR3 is TGCGCCAGCACCTCAGGGGACCTTCAAGAGACCCAGTACTTC.

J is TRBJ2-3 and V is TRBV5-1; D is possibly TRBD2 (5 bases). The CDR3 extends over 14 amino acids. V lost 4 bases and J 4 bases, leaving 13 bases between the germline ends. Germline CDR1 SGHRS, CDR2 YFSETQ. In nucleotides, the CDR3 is TGCGCCAGCAGCCTTCAGGCGCGGGCAGATACGCAGTATTTT. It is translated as CASSLQARADTQYF.

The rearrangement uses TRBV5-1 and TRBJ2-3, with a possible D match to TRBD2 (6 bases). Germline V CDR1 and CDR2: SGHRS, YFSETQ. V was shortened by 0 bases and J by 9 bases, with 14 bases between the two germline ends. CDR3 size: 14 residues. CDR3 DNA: TGCGCCAGCAGCTTGGCCTTTTCTGCGGGAACGCAGTATTTT. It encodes CASSLAFSAGTQYF.

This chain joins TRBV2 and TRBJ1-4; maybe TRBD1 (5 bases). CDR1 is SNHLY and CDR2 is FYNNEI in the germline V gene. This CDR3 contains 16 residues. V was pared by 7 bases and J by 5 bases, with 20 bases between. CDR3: CASTEGWGRANEKLFF. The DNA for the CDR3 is TGTGCCAGCACCGAAGGGTGGGGCAGGGCGAATGAAAAACTGTTTTTT.

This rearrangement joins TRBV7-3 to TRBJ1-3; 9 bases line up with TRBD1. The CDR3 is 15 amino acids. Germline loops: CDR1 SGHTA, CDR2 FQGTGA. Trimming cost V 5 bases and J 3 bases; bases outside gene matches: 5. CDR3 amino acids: CASSRTGDSGNTIYF. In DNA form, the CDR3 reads TGTGCCAGCAGCCGGACAGGGGATAGTGGAAACACCATATATTTT.

The DNA of the CDR3 is TGTGCCAGCAGCTCGGGACAAAACTATGGCTACACCTTC. Its protein is CASSSGQNYGYTF. The chain recombines TRBV9 with TRBJ1-2; perhaps TRBD1 as D (6 bases). Trimming pared 4 bases from V and 2 bases from J, leaving 9 bases between. This CDR3 has 13 residues. CDR1 SGDLS and CDR2 YYNGEE come from the germline V gene. Complete variable domain (other parts from reference TRBV9 and TRBJ1-2): DSGVTQTPKHLITATGQRVTLRCSPRSGDLSVYWYQQSLDQGLQFLIQYYNGEERAKGNILERFSAQQFPDLHSELNLSSLELGDSALYFCASSSGQNYGYTFGSGTRLTVV.

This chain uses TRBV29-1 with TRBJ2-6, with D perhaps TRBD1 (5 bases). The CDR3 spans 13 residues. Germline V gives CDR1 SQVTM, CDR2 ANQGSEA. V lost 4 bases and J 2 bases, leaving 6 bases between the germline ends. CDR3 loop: CSVVRAGANVLTF. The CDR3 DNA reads TGCAGCGTTGTCAGGGCTGGGGCCAACGTCCTGACTTTC.

CDR3: CASSIIDRDTEAFF. DNA for the CDR3: TGTGCCAGTAGTATTATCGACCGGGACACTGAAGCTTTCTTT. V gene TRBV19 combines with J gene TRBJ1-1; D is uncertain. This CDR3 region has 14 residues. V lost 3 bases and J 3 bases, leaving 11 bases between the germline ends. CDR1 is LNHDA and CDR2 is SQIVND in the germline V gene (reference sequence).

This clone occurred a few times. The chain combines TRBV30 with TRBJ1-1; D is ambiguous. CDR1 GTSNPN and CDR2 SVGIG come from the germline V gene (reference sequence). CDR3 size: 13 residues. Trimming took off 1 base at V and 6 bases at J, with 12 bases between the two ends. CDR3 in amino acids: CAWSGGLEAEAFF. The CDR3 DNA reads TGTGCCTGGAGTGGAGGGCTTGAGGCTGAAGCTTTCTTT.

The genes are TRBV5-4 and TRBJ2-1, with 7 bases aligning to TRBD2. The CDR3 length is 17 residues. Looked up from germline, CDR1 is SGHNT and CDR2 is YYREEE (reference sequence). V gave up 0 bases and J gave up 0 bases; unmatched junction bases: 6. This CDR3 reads CASSLAGRGSSYNEQFF. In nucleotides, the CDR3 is TGTGCCAGCAGCTTGGCAGGGCGGGGGAGCTCCTACAATGAGCAGTTCTTC.

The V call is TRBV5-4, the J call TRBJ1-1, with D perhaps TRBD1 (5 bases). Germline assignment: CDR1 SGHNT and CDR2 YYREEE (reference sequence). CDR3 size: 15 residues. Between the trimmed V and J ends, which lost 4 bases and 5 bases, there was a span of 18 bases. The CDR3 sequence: CASSPGSRGWTEAFF. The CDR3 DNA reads TGTGCCAGCAGCCCAGGTTCCCGGGGGTGGACTGAAGCTTTCTTT.

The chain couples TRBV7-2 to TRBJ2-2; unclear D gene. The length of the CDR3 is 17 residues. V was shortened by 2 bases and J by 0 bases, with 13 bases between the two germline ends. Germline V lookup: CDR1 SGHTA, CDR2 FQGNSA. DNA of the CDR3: TGTGCCAGCAGCTTACATCCGGCAGCGCCGAACACCGGGGAGCTGTTTTTT. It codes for CASSLHPAAPNTGELFF.

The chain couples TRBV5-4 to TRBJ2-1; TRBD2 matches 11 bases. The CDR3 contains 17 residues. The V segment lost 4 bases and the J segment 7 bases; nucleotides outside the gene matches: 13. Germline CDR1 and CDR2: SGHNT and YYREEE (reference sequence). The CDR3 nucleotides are TGTGCCAGCAGCATGGCGACCGGGACTAGCGGAGGTAATGAGCAGTTCTTC. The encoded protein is CASSMATGTSGGNEQFF.

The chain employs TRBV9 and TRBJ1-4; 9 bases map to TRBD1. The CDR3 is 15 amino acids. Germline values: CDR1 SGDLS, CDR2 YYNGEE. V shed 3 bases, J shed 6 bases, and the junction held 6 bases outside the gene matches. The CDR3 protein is CASSARWDRDEKLFF. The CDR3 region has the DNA TGTGCCAGCAGCGCCCGTTGGGACAGGGATGAAAAACTGTTTTTT.

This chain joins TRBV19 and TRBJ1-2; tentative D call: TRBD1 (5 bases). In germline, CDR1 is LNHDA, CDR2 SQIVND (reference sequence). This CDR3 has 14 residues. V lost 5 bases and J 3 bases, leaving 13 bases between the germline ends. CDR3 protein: CASSPRPRDYGYTF. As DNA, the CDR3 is TGTGCCAGTAGTCCCCGGCCCAGGGACTATGGCTACACCTTC.

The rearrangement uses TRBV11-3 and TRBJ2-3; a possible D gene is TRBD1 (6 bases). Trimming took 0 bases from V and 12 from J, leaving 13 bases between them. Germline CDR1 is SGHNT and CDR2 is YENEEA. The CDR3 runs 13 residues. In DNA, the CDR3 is TGTGCCAGCAGCTTAGAGGGTGACAGGTCCCAGTATTTT. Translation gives CASSLEGDRSQYF.

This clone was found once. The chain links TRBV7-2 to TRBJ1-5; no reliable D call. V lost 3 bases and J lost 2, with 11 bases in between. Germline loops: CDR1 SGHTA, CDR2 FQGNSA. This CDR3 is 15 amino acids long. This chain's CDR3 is CASSFSPGGNQPQHF. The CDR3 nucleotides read TGTGCCAGCAGCTTCAGCCCCGGGGGCAATCAGCCCCAGCATTTT.

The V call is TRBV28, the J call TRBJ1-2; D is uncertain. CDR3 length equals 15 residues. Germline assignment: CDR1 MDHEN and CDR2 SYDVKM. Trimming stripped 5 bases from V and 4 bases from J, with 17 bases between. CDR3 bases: TGTGCCAGCAGTCCCGGAGGCACGGAGGTCTATGGCTACACCTTC. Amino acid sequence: CASSPGGTEVYGYTF.

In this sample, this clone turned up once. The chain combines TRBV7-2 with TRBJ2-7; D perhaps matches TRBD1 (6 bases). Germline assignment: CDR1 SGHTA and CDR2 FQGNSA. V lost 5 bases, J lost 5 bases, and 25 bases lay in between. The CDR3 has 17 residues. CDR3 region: CASSGLGMTGHGHEQYF. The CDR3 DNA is TGTGCCAGCAGCGGATTGGGGATGACGGGACACGGACACGAGCAGTACTTC.

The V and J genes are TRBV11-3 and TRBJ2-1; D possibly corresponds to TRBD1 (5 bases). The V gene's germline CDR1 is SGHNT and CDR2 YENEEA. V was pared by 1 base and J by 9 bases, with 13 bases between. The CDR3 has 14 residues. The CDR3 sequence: CASSLGQGLGEQFF. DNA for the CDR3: TGTGCCAGCAGCTTAGGCCAGGGTTTGGGTGAGCAGTTCTTC.

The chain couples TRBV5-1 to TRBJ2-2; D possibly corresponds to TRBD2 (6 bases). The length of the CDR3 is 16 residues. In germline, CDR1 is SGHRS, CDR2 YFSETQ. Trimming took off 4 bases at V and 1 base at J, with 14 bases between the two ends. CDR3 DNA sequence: TGCGCCAGCAGCCTCCCGGGGGTTGTGAACACCGGGGAGCTGTTTTTT. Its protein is CASSLPGVVNTGELFF.

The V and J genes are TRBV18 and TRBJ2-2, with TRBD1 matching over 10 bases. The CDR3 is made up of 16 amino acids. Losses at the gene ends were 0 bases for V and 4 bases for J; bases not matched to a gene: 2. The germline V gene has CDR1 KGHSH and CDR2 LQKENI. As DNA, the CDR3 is TGTGCCAGCTCACCACCAGGGACAGGGGTCACCGGGGAGCTGTTTTTT. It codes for CASSPPGTGVTGELFF.